Following are 29 T cell receptor beta chains from one sample sequenced in a study of T-cell reconstitution after alpha-beta-depleted transplantation in children. A library of TCRbeta sequences, prepared with unique molecular identifiers, was generated. From the PCR reads, TCRdb called clonotypes with MiXCR, one entry per CDR3 protein. The sample yields about 300,000 distinct CDR3 sequences, around a tenth seen once. The material sequenced was PBMCs, taken before TCRalphabeta/CD19-depleted stem cell transplant. Receptors originate from a boy younger than two with acute myeloid leukemia, due to receive a stem cell transplant.

This clonotype was seen only a few times. J is TRBJ2-1 and V is TRBV6-5, with D tentatively TRBD2 (6 bases). The CDR3 covers 15 residues. Trimming removed 3 bases from V and 7 bases from J, with 16 bases in between. Germline V gives CDR1 MNHEY, CDR2 SVGAGI. The CDR3 region has the DNA TGTGCCAGCAGTTATGGCGGGATCATGGGGAATGAGCAGTTCTTC. This sequence encodes CASSYGGIMGNEQFF.

This chain links TRBV7-8 with TRBJ2-6; the D gene is possibly TRBD2 (5 bases). The germline V gene encodes CDR1 SGHVS and CDR2 FQNEAQ. There are 17 residues in the CDR3. Trimming took 1 base from V and 0 from J, leaving 10 bases between them. CDR3 amino acids: CASSLVRVGSGANVLTF. For the CDR3, the DNA is TGTGCCAGCAGCTTAGTGAGGGTTGGCTCTGGGGCCAACGTCCTGACTTTC. Complete variable domain (other parts from reference TRBV7-8 and TRBJ2-6): GAGVSQSPRYKVAKRGQDVALRCDPISGHVSLFWYQQALGQGPEFLTYFQNEAQLDKSGLPSDRFFAERPEGSVSTLKIQRTQQEDSAVYLCASSLVRVGSGANVLTFGAGSRLTVL.

This clonotype has a count of ten or more. The chain joins TRBV12-3 or TRBV12-4 to TRBJ2-7; tentative D call: TRBD1 (6 bases). Trimming stripped 5 bases from V and 5 bases from J, with 10 bases between. The CDR3 length is 12 residues. CDR3 sequence: CASSLRGNEQYF. CDR3 in DNA: TGTGCCAGCAGTCTCAGGGGCAACGAGCAGTACTTC.

The chain combines TRBV3-1 with TRBJ2-1; weak D call: TRBD2 (6 bases). CDR3 length: 13 residues. Trimming pared 4 bases from V and 9 bases from J, leaving 13 bases between. Germline V lookup: CDR1 LGHDT, CDR2 YNNKEL (reference sequence). The CDR3 region has the DNA TGTGCCAGCAGCCGGCTAGCGATCACTGAGCAGTTCTTC. This translates into CASSRLAITEQFF.

The CDR3 here is CASSQDDRGDTGELFF. The DNA of the CDR3 is TGCGCCAGCAGCCAAGATGACAGGGGGGACACCGGGGAGCTGTTTTTT. The chain uses TRBV4-3 and TRBJ2-2, with 9 bases matching TRBD1. Germline V CDR1 and CDR2: LGHNA, YSLEER. J lost 3 bases, V lost 0 bases, and 2 bases had no gene match. This CDR3 spans 16 amino acids.

This clonotype was counted many times. This sequence joins TRBV9 and TRBJ2-5; D might be TRBD1 or TRBD2, each matching 5 bases. The CDR3 extends over 15 amino acids. CDR1 and CDR2 (germline): SGDLS, YYNGEE. Trimming took off 4 bases at V and 2 bases at J, with 15 bases between the two ends. The CDR3 nucleotides are TGTGCCAGCAGCCCCCCCGGGACCCGACAAGAGACCCAGTACTTC. It yields the protein CASSPPGTRQETQYF.

This clonotype was recorded at least ten times. The chain uses TRBV7-2 and TRBJ2-7; the D gene is possibly TRBD1 (5 bases). Germline V lookup: CDR1 SGHTA, CDR2 FQGNSA. Trimming removed 3 bases at V and 2 bases at J, with 14 bases between. This CDR3 has 15 residues. The CDR3 reads CASSLGQAITYEQYF. Here the CDR3 DNA reads TGTGCCAGCAGCTTGGGGCAGGCTATTACCTACGAGCAGTACTTC.

The table lists this clonotype with many counts. The gene calls are TRBV7-9 and TRBJ2-3; perhaps TRBD2 as D (6 bases). This CDR3 comprises 15 residues. Trimming took 0 bases from V and 2 from J, leaving 9 bases between them. Looked up from germline, CDR1 is SEHNR and CDR2 is FQNEAQ (reference sequence). The DNA of the CDR3 is TGTGCCAGCAGCTTAGCGGGGGGTTACACAGATACGCAGTATTTT. Translated: CASSLAGGYTDTQYF.

A few counts support this clonotype. V usage is TRBV27 and J usage is TRBJ1-2; D gene uncertain. V was clipped by 10 bases and J by 2 bases, with 8 bases between them. CDR1 is MNHEY and CDR2 is SMNVEV in the germline V gene (reference sequence). The CDR3 has 11 amino acids. This chain's CDR3 is CATADNYGYTF. CDR3 sequence (DNA): TGTGCCACGGCAGACAACTATGGCTACACCTTC.

Turning to this clonotype: One junction end does not reproduce the germline sequence, and a read error may be involved. The V gene is TRBV5-8, the J gene TRBJ2-3, with 7 positions matching TRBD1. Germline CDR1 reads SGHTS; CDR2 reads YDEGEE. This CDR3 region has 14 residues. The DNA for the CDR3 is TGTGCCAGCAGACAGGGGCTCAGCACAGATACGCAGTTTTTT. Its protein is CASRQGLSTDTQFF. Combining the CDR3 with reference TRBV5-8 and TRBJ2-3 gives the whole variable domain EAGVTQSPTHLIKTRGQQATLRCSPISGHTSVYWYQQALGLGLQFLLWYDEGEERNRGNFPPRFSGRQFPNYSSELNVNALELEDSALYLCASRQGLSTDTQFFGPGTRLTVL.

This clonotype was counted many times. V and J are TRBV12-3 or TRBV12-4 and TRBJ2-7; 10 nucleotides align to TRBD1. Germline trimming cut 4 bases from V and 2 bases from J; bases unmatched to any gene: 8. This CDR3 region has 16 residues. This CDR3 reads CASSSSGTGVAYEQYF. For the CDR3, the DNA is TGTGCCAGCAGTTCCTCCGGGACAGGGGTGGCCTACGAGCAGTACTTC.

Ten or more counts support this clonotype. The J gene is TRBJ1-2, the V gene TRBV4-2; 8 bases agree with TRBD1. With V trimmed by 0 bases and J by 8 bases, 8 bases remained unmatched. Germline assignment: CDR1 LGHNA and CDR2 YNFKEQ. This CDR3 region has 15 residues. The CDR3 protein is CASSQDPQGAQGYTF. The CDR3 DNA reads as TGTGCCAGCAGCCAAGATCCCCAGGGGGCACAGGGCTACACCTTC.

Many counts were recorded for this clonotype. The chain couples TRBV5-1 to TRBJ1-2; unclear D gene. V was shortened by 4 bases and J by 4 bases, with 17 bases between the two germline ends. Germline-derived CDR1 and CDR2 are SGHRS and YFSETQ. The length of the CDR3 is 15 residues. The CDR3 sequence is CASSPDDTWGYGYTF. The CDR3 DNA is TGCGCCAGCAGCCCCGACGACACCTGGGGCTATGGCTACACCTTC.

Turning to this clonotype: A much larger clone lies one base from this, so it may be a read error. The chain carries TRBV4-3 and TRBJ2-2; D possibly corresponds to TRBD2 (6 bases). This CDR3 spans 15 amino acids. The germline CDR1 and CDR2 sequences are LGHNA and YSLEER. CDR3 region: CASSQAGLHTGDLFF. The CDR3 DNA follows: TGCGCCAGCAGCCAAGCGGGACTTCACACCGGGGACCTGTTTTTT.

This clonotype appeared a few times. The gene calls are TRBV16 and TRBJ1-2, with 9 nucleotides matching TRBD1. CDR3 length: 15 amino acids. V trimming: 4 bases; J trimming: 2 bases; junction bases outside the gene matches: 5. Looked up from germline, CDR1 is KGHSY and CDR2 is FQNENV. CDR3 DNA: TGTGCCAGCAGCCGACCGGGACAGGGAAACTATGGCTACACCTTC. Its protein product is CASSRPGQGNYGYTF.

J is TRBJ2-7 and V is TRBV20-1; D is uncertain. Germline V gene sequence: CDR1 DFQATT, CDR2 SNEGSKA (reference sequence). V was pared by 5 bases and J by 2 bases, with 19 bases between. CDR3 size: 15 residues. The DNA for the CDR3 is TGCAGTGCTCCAGATAGGATAGGCGCAACCTACGAGCAGTACTTC. Its protein is CSAPDRIGATYEQYF.

This clonotype was observed many times. This chain connects TRBV29-1 to TRBJ1-2; the match to TRBD1 covers 8 bases. V lost 1 base to trimming and J lost 4 bases; unmatched junction nucleotides: 5. This CDR3 contains 14 residues. The germline V gene encodes CDR1 SQVTM and CDR2 ANQGSEA. CDR3 in amino acids: CSVEGAGGTYGYTF. CDR3 bases: TGCAGCGTTGAAGGAGCAGGGGGCACCTATGGCTACACCTTC. The full variable domain, with the rest looked up from reference TRBV29-1 and TRBJ1-2, is SAVISQKPSRDICQRGTSLTIQCQVDSQVTMMFWYRQQPGQSLTLIATANQGSEATYESGFVIDKFPISRPNLTFSTLTVSNMSPEDSSIYLCSVEGAGGTYGYTFGSGTRLTVV.

Comments on this clonotype: A much larger clone differs by one base, so this may be a read error. The chain combines TRBV7-7 with TRBJ2-1; 8 bases agree with TRBD2. The CDR3 consists of 15 residues. Germline lookup yields CDR1 SSHAT and CDR2 FNYEAQ (reference sequence). CDR3 in amino acids: CASSPTSAFPNEQFF. The CDR3 coding sequence is TGTGCTAGCAGCCCGACTAGCGCGTTTCCCAATGAGCAGTTCTTC.

This clonotype was seen many times. The chain is built from TRBV20-1 and TRBJ2-1, with D possibly TRBD2 on 6 matching bases. V was cut by 5 bases and J by 0 bases, with 17 bases left in between. The CDR3 contains 16 residues. Germline V lookup: CDR1 DFQATT, CDR2 SNEGSKA (reference sequence). This CDR3 reads CSALDFKRASYNEQFF. CDR3 nucleotides: TGCAGTGCTCTCGACTTTAAGCGGGCCTCCTACAATGAGCAGTTCTTC.

This clonotype was recorded many times. This chain connects TRBV27 to TRBJ2-2; 10 bases line up with TRBD2. Germline CDR1 and CDR2: MNHEY and SMNVEV (reference sequence). The CDR3 is made up of 17 amino acids. After removal of 2 bases from V and 7 bases from J, the junction contained 10 bases not matched to a gene. CDR3 region: CASSLRLAGAAVGELFF. CDR3 nucleotide sequence: TGTGCCAGCAGTTTAAGGCTAGCGGGAGCAGCAGTCGGGGAGCTGTTTTTT.

This clonotype has a count of ten or more. The rearrangement links TRBV7-8 to TRBJ2-7; 9 positions match TRBD1. After removal of 4 bases from V and 4 bases from J, the junction contained 8 bases not matched to a gene. This CDR3 is 15 amino acids long. Germline assignment: CDR1 SGHVS and CDR2 FQNEAQ. The CDR3, as DNA: TGTGCCAGCAGCTCCACAGGGGGCGATCAATACGAGCAGTACTTC. Translation gives CASSSTGGDQYEQYF.

Many counts were recorded for this clonotype. This chain connects TRBV20-1 to TRBJ1-6; 7 nucleotides match TRBD1. The CDR3 spans 13 residues. In germline, CDR1 is DFQATT, CDR2 SNEGSKA (reference sequence). Germline trimming cut 3 bases from V and 7 bases from J; bases unmatched to any gene: 3. CDR3: CSARGTENSPLHF. The CDR3 region has the DNA TGCAGTGCTAGGGGGACAGAAAATTCACCCCTCCACTTT.

At least ten counts were recorded for this clonotype. The chain uses TRBV4-3 and TRBJ2-3; 9 nucleotides match TRBD1. The trim removed 0 bases at V and 2 bases at J, leaving 3 bases unmatched. Germline lookup yields CDR1 LGHNA and CDR2 YSLEER. The CDR3 contains 16 residues. The CDR3 spells CASSQEGQGITDTQYF. CDR3 coding DNA: TGCGCCAGCAGCCAAGAGGGACAGGGAATCACAGATACGCAGTATTTT.

The chain carries TRBV4-3 and TRBJ2-1; weak D call: TRBD2 (5 bases). Per the germline V gene, CDR1 is LGHNA and CDR2 is YSLEER. Trimming removed 6 bases from V and 8 bases from J, with 14 bases in between. CDR3 length equals 13 residues. Written as DNA, the CDR3 is TGCGCCAGCAGTCACCACAGCGGAGATGAGCAGTTCTTC. It specifies CASSHHSGDEQFF.

There are many counts of this clonotype. The rearrangement uses TRBV20-1 and TRBJ2-7, with TRBD1 matching 12 bases. The V gene end was trimmed by 3 bases and the J gene end by 9 bases; junction bases not matched to a gene: 12. CDR3 length: 15 amino acids. The V gene's germline CDR1 is DFQATT and CDR2 SNEGSKA (reference sequence). CDR3 nucleotide sequence: TGCAGTGCTAGCCCTGCCGGGACAGGGGGCAGGGGGCAGTACTTC. It specifies CSASPAGTGGRGQYF.

This clonotype was seen repeatedly, ten times or more. CDR3 loop: CASSVVDSSYEQYF. The CDR3 DNA reads TGTGCCAGCAGCGTAGTGGATAGCTCCTACGAGCAGTACTTC. This chain links TRBV9 with TRBJ2-7; D gene uncertain. V lost 0 bases and J lost 0, with 7 bases in between. Germline loops: CDR1 SGDLS, CDR2 YYNGEE. This CDR3 is 14 amino acids long.

The V gene is TRBV7-2, the J gene TRBJ1-5; the D gene is possibly TRBD1 (5 bases). Between the trimmed V and J ends, which lost 4 bases and 0 bases, there was a span of 10 bases. The CDR3 is 15 residues long. Germline-derived CDR1 and CDR2 are SGHTA and FQGNSA. The CDR3 nucleotides are TGTGCCAGCAGCTCTTTTGACAGTAGCAATCAGCCCCAGCATTTT. This translates into CASSSFDSSNQPQHF.

At least ten counts were recorded for this clonotype. The CDR3 region is CASSSRTGQSNQPQHF. Here the CDR3 DNA reads TGTGCCAGCAGTTCCCGGACAGGACAAAGCAATCAGCCCCAGCATTTT. The chain carries TRBV6-5 and TRBJ1-5; 7 nucleotides line up with TRBD1. The CDR3 runs 16 residues. J lost 1 base, V lost 4 bases, and 7 bases had no gene match. The germline V gene encodes CDR1 MNHEY and CDR2 SVGAGI.

This clonotype has just a few counts. V usage is TRBV7-9 and J usage is TRBJ1-6; 7 bases map to TRBD1. Germline V gene data show CDR1 as SEHNR and CDR2 as FQNEAQ (reference sequence). The V gene end was trimmed by 5 bases and the J gene end by 8 bases; junction bases not matched to a gene: 6. The CDR3 loop spans 14 amino acids. CDR3 sequence reads: CASSPGGTHSPLHF. The CDR3 DNA reads TGTGCCAGCAGCCCAGGGGGGACCCATTCACCCCTCCACTTT.